Listed below are T cell receptor beta chains from one sample, sequenced in a study of blood T cell repertoires in COVID-19. Using immunoSEQ multiplex PCR, the repertoire was profiled, and TCRdb retains in-frame clones only, with some absent. The profile shows over 150,000 clones, about four fifths of them singletons. The sample consisted of peripheral blood. The receptors stem from a man between 65 and 79 years old with active or convalescent COVID-19. CDR3s include the opening cysteine and the closing phenylalanine or tryptophan. D genes are given only for firm matches. Size is stated for part of the rows, as once, few or many counts, or as a class when the clone is expanded.

v_call	d_call	clone_size	j_call	cdr3_nt	cdr3_aa
TRBV6-5	TRBD1	.	TRBJ1-1	TGTGCCAGCAGTTACGGGAACAGGGGACTGAACACTGAAGCTTTCTTT	CASSYGNRGLNTEAFF
TRBV30	.	once	TRBJ1-1	TGTGCCTGGACCGCCCTACGGGGTAACACTGAAGCTTTCTTT	CAWTALRGNTEAFF
TRBV6-1	.	.	TRBJ2-7	TGTGCCAGCAGTGAAGTGGGGGGATACGAGCAGTACTTC	CASSEVGGYEQYF
TRBV6-6	TRBD2	.	TRBJ2-1	TGTGCCAGCATCGGCGGGAGTTCCTACAATGAGCAGTTCTTC	CASIGGSSYNEQFF
TRBV24-1	.	.	TRBJ2-7	TGTGCCACCAGTGATTTTAGGTCGGGGAAGTACGAGCAGTACTTC	CATSDFRSGKYEQYF
TRBV10-3	TRBD1	.	TRBJ1-2	TGTGCCATCAGCCTGGACAGGGACTATGGCTACACCTTC	CAISLDRDYGYTF
TRBV7-9	TRBD1	.	TRBJ1-2	TGTGCCAGCAGCTTGAGGGGACAGGGTAACTATGGCTACACCTTC	CASSLRGQGNYGYTF
TRBV7-9	TRBD1	.	TRBJ2-2	TGTGCCGCGCGGACAGGGCTAGGCACCGGGGAGCTGTTTTTT	CAARTGLGTGELFF
TRBV7-8	.	.	TRBJ1-1	TGTGCCAGCAGCATCCGCCTTCAGGGGTGGGCGAACACTGAAGCTTTCTTT	CASSIRLQGWANTEAFF
TRBV7-2	TRBD2	.	TRBJ2-1	TGTGCCAGCCGTGGGGGGGAGAGAGATGAGCAGTTCTTC	CASRGGERDEQFF
TRBV19	.	.	TRBJ1-6	TGTGCCTTTAGAGGGCAGGCCAATTCACTCCTCCACTTT	CAFRGQANSLLHF
TRBV6-5	TRBD1	.	TRBJ1-1	TGTGCCAGCAGACTCGGACAGGGCTGGACTGAAGCTTTCTTT	CASRLGQGWTEAFF
TRBV24-1	.	.	TRBJ1-4	TGTGCCACCCACCGGCGGGCTAGGGAAAAACTGTTTTTT	CATHRRAREKLFF
TRBV7-8	.	once	TRBJ1-3	TGTGCCAGCAGCCTCATACAGGGAGAGGGGAGCACCATATATTTT	CASSLIQGEGSTIYF
TRBV5-4	.	.	TRBJ2-5	TGTGCCAGCAGCTCCGGGACACGGCCCCCAAAAGAGACCCAGTACTTC	CASSSGTRPPKETQYF
TRBV5-4	TRBD1	few	TRBJ2-1	TGTGCCAGCAGCTCCCCACAGGGGGCAGGCTACAATGAGCAGTTCTTC	CASSSPQGAGYNEQFF
TRBV24-1	TRBD1	.	TRBJ1-1	TGTGCCACCAGTGAGACGGGACAGAAAGCTTTCTTT	CATSETGQKAFF
TRBV9	.	.	TRBJ2-5	TGTGCCAGCAGCCCTGGGGCAGGGCAAGAGACCCAGTACTTC	CASSPGAGQETQYF
TRBV28	.	.	TRBJ2-7	TGTGCCAGCAGTCACGTCTTAGACTCCTACGAGCAGTACTTC	CASSHVLDSYEQYF
TRBV19	.	.	TRBJ1-1	TGTGCCAGTAGATCACCGGGACTCAACACTGAAGCTTTCTTT	CASRSPGLNTEAFF
TRBV7-2	TRBD1	.	TRBJ2-6	TGTGCCAGCAGCTTAGCCCTGACAGGGTTTTATGTCTCTGGGGCCAACGTCCTGACTTTC	CASSLALTGFYVSGANVLTF
TRBV12-5	.	.	TRBJ2-4	TGTGCTAGTGCCGGCCCTCTAGGGGTAGCCAAAAACATTCAGTACTTC	CASAGPLGVAKNIQYF
TRBV30	.	.	TRBJ1-3	TGTGCCTGGGGCTTGACAGGCTCTGGAAACACCATATATTTT	CAWGLTGSGNTIYF
TRBV7-2	TRBD2	.	TRBJ2-7	TGTGCCAGCAGCCCATCGGGACTAGCGGGACTTTCCTACGAGCAGTACTTC	CASSPSGLAGLSYEQYF
TRBV28	.	.	TRBJ2-2	TGTGCCAGCAGTTCCTACACCGGGGAGCTGTTTTTT	CASSSYTGELFF
TRBV7-9	TRBD1	once	TRBJ1-2	TGTGCCAGCAGCTTACTCAATACAGGGGCCTATGGCTACACCTTC	CASSLLNTGAYGYTF
TRBV19	.	.	TRBJ2-1	TGTGCCAGTAGTCCACTCCTCTACAATGAGCAGTTCTTC	CASSPLLYNEQFF
TRBV7-2	TRBD1	.	TRBJ1-1	TGTGCCAGCAGCTTAGCGGACAGGATCGCTGAAGCTTTCTTT	CASSLADRIAEAFF
TRBV6-5	.	.	TRBJ2-1	TGTGCCAGCAAGACGGGATCGGCTACTACCCATGAGCAGTTCTTC	CASKTGSATTHEQFF
TRBV6-5	.	.	TRBJ2-1	TGTGCCAGCAGTTACGGGCTGGGCAATGAGCAGTTCTTC	CASSYGLGNEQFF
TRBV30	TRBD1	.	TRBJ2-7	TGTGCCTGGAGTGTGTATTGGACAGGGGTTTGGTTC	CAWSVYWTGVWF
TRBV11-2	TRBD2	.	TRBJ2-1	TGTGCCAGCACCAACCTAGCGGGAGCTTACAATGAGCAGTTCTTC	CASTNLAGAYNEQFF
TRBV9	.	.	TRBJ1-5	TGTGCCAGCAGCCTAGGGGAGGGGGGCGGTAGTCAGCCCCAGCATTTT	CASSLGEGGGSQPQHF
TRBV7-8	TRBD1	.	TRBJ1-5	TGTGCCAGCAGCAAGGACAGGGGGGACAATCAGCCCCAGCATTTT	CASSKDRGDNQPQHF
TRBV19	.	once	TRBJ1-2	TGTGCCAGTAGTATAGGGGCTGGAAACTATGGCTACACCTTC	CASSIGAGNYGYTF
TRBV5-1	.	once	TRBJ2-6	TGCGCCAGCAGCGGGCAGGGCCCCTGGGGGGCCAACGTCCTGACTTTC	CASSGQGPWGANVLTF
TRBV7-2	.	.	TRBJ1-1	TGTGCCAGCAGCCGGGGTCCCCAAGCGAACACTGAAGCTTTCTTT	CASSRGPQANTEAFF
TRBV12-3/TRBV12-4	.	.	TRBJ2-1	TGTGCCAGCAGTGGGAGTCACAATGAGCAGTTCTTC	CASSGSHNEQFF
TRBV7-3	TRBD2	.	TRBJ2-2	TGTGCCAGCAGCTTAGTACGGATAACTAGCGGGAGCGGGTCCGGGGAGCTGTTTTTT	CASSLVRITSGSGSGELFF
TRBV5-4	TRBD1	once	TRBJ1-4	TGTGCCAGCAGTAGACCGGGACAGGGCTTTGAAAAACTGTTTTTT	CASSRPGQGFEKLFF
TRBV15	.	.	TRBJ2-7	TGTGCCACCAGCAGAGAAAATCGGGGAGGTGAGCAGTACTTC	CATSRENRGGEQYF
TRBV18	.	.	TRBJ1-3	TGTGCCAGCTCACCCGGAACCAGGAACTCTGGAAACACCATATATTTT	CASSPGTRNSGNTIYF
TRBV7-2	.	.	TRBJ2-3	TGTGCCAGCACCCCGGAATACCTAGGGGCAGATACGCAGTATTTT	CASTPEYLGADTQYF
TRBV7-6	TRBD2	.	TRBJ2-1	TGTGCCAGCAGCTTAGTCGGACTAGCGGGATTATACAATGAGCAGTTCTTC	CASSLVGLAGLYNEQFF
TRBV9	TRBD1	.	TRBJ2-2	TGTGCCAGCAGCTCCCGACAGGGGAGTCTCCTTGCGGGCACCGGGGAGCTGTTTTTT	CASSSRQGSLLAGTGELFF
TRBV7-9	.	.	TRBJ1-4	TGTGCCAGCAGCTCGGCCCTCGGGGCTAATGAAAAACTGTTTTTT	CASSSALGANEKLFF
TRBV19	.	.	TRBJ1-3	TGTGCCAGTAGTATATTATCCACCATATATTTT	CASSILSTIYF
TRBV5-4	.	few	TRBJ1-2	TGTGCCAGCAGCTTGGCGGGGGGACACTATGGCTACACCTTC	CASSLAGGHYGYTF
TRBV20-1	.	.	TRBJ2-7	TGCAGTGCTAGTTTGAGCCACGAGCAGTACTTC	CSASLSHEQYF
TRBV15	.	.	TRBJ1-1	TGTGCCACCAGCCGCCCCGGGGGGGGAGAAAATGAAGCTTTCTTT	CATSRPGGGENEAFF
TRBV20-1	TRBD2	.	TRBJ2-3	TGCAGTGCTAGTCCTTCTCGGGGACTAGCGGGAGATGTAGATACGCAGTATTTT	CSASPSRGLAGDVDTQYF
TRBV5-4	.	.	TRBJ2-1	TGTGCCAGCAGCCCGAGGGGGGGGTCCCGGTACAATGAGCAGTTCTTC	CASSPRGGSRYNEQFF
TRBV18	.	.	TRBJ2-1	TGTGCCAGCCATTCTAGCCGTAACAATGAGCAGTTCTTC	CASHSSRNNEQFF
TRBV6-5	.	.	TRBJ2-6	TGTGCCAGCTCCCCACAGCCTGGGGCCAACGTCCTGACTTTC	CASSPQPGANVLTF